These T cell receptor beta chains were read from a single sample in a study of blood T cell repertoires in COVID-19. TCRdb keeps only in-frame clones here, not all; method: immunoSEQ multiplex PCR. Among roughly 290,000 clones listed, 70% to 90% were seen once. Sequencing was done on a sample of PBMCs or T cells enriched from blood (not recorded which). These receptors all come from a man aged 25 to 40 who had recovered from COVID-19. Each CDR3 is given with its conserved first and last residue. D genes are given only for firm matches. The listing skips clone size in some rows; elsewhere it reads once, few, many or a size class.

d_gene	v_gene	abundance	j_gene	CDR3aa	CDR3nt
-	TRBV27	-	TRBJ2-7	CASSFSRGVKYF	TGTGCCAGCAGTTTTTCCAGGGGTGTTAAGTACTTC
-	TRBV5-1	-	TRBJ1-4	CASSSDRANEKLFF	TGCGCCAGCAGCTCCGACAGAGCTAATGAAAAACTGTTTTTT
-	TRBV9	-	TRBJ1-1	CASSPDPRAEAFF	TGTGCCAGCAGCCCAGACCCTCGGGCTGAAGCTTTCTTT
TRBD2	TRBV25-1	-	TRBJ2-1	CASSVRGKYNEQFF	TGTGCCAGCAGTGTGCGGGGGAAGTACAATGAGCAGTTCTTC
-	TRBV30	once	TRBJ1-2	CANTRHVGYTF	TGTGCAAATACTAGGCATGTAGGCTACACCTTC
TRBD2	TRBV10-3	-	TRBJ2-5	CAISAASGGKKETQYF	TGTGCCATCAGTGCGGCTAGCGGGGGGAAAAAAGAGACCCAGTACTTC
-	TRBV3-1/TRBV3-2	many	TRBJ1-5	CASSLTENQPQHF	TGTGCCAGCAGCCTGACAGAAAATCAGCCCCAGCATTTT
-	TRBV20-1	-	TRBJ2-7	CSASVRYEQYF	TGCAGTGCTAGTGTGCGCTACGAGCAGTACTTC
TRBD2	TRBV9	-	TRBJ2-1	CASSVGGLADNEQFF	TGTGCCAGCAGCGTGGGGGGACTAGCGGACAATGAGCAGTTCTTC
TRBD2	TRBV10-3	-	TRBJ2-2	CAISESRSRPSGGNTGELFF	TGTGCCATCAGTGAGTCAAGGAGCAGACCTAGCGGGGGGAACACCGGGGAGCTGTTTTTT
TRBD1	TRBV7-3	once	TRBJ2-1	CASSLPTGGPWGEQFF	TGTGCCAGCAGCCTCCCGACAGGGGGCCCGTGGGGTGAGCAGTTCTTC
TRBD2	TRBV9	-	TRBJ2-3	CASSASGGQSDTQYF	TGTGCCAGCAGCGCTAGCGGGGGGCAGTCAGATACGCAGTATTTT
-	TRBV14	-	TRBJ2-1	CASSVDIVDRQFF	TGTGCCAGCAGCGTTGATATAGTGGACAGACAGTTCTTC
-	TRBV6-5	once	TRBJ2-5	CASSWLGLSYQETQYF	TGTGCCAGCAGTTGGCTGGGCCTATCGTACCAAGAGACCCAGTACTTC
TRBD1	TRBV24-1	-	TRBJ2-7	CATSDRGTGIEVSYEQYF	TGTGCCACCAGTGACCGAGGGACAGGGATCGAGGTCTCCTACGAGCAGTACTTC
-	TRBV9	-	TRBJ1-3	CASSAGHVGSSGNTIYF	TGTGCCAGCAGCGCCGGTCACGTAGGGAGCTCTGGAAACACCATATATTTT
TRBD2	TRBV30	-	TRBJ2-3	CAWSELGTSGGAESTQYF	TGTGCCTGGAGTGAACTTGGGACTAGCGGGGGGGCCGAGAGTACGCAGTATTTT
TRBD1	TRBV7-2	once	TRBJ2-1	CASSSQGYEQFF	TGTGCCAGCAGCTCACAGGGGTATGAGCAGTTCTTC
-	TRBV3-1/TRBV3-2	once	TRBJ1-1	CASSQVSGGTEAFF	TGTGCCAGCAGCCAAGTCTCGGGTGGCACTGAAGCTTTCTTT
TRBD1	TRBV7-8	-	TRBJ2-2	CATQTDGTANTGELFF	TGTGCCACCCAAACAGACGGGACAGCGAACACCGGGGAGCTGTTTTTT
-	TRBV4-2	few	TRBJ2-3	CASSQEGVHRF	TGTGCCAGCAGCCAGGAAGGGGTCCACCGTTTT
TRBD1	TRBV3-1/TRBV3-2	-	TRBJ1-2	CASSQWDRSNYGYTF	TGTGCCAGCAGCCAATGGGACAGATCTAACTATGGCTACACCTTC
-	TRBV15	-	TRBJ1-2	CATSRDRQVENGYTF	TGTGCCACCAGCAGAGACCGACAGGTGGAGAATGGCTACACCTTC